These 17 T cell receptor beta chains originate from one sample sequenced in a study of blood T cell repertoires in COVID-19. Assay: immunoSEQ multiplex PCR; the TCRdb copy retains only in-frame clones and omits some. The table shows fewer than 200,000 clones, with around 83% occurring only once. Material for sequencing was PBMCs or T cells enriched from blood (not recorded which). All receptors come from a woman aged 50 to 60 in a cohort exposed to, infected with or recovered from COVID-19 (not recorded which).

The rearrangement links TRBV11-3 to TRBJ1-1; D is uncertain. Germline V gives CDR1 SGHNT, CDR2 YENEEA. The length of the CDR3 is 12 residues. The V and J ends lost 5 bases and 11 bases respectively, with 15 bases between them. The CDR3 bases are TGTGCCAGCAGCCTGAACACGGGGTCTGCTTTCTTT. Amino acids: CASSLNTGSAFF.

The chain has TRBV19 and TRBJ2-6; 7 bases align to TRBD1. The V segment lost 5 bases and the J segment 0 bases; nucleotides outside the gene matches: 7. Germline assignment: CDR1 LNHDA and CDR2 SQIVND (reference sequence). The CDR3 has 17 residues. CDR3 sequence (DNA): TGTGCCAGTAGTCCCCTATCAGGGGGCTCTGGGGCCAACGTCCTGACTTTC. As protein: CASSPLSGGSGANVLTF.

The J gene is TRBJ2-2, the V gene TRBV5-1; D perhaps matches TRBD2 (6 bases). The CDR3 totals 14 residues. Between the trimmed V and J ends, which lost 5 bases and 2 bases, there was a span of 10 bases. Germline values: CDR1 SGHRS, CDR2 YFSETQ. Written as DNA, the CDR3 is TGCGCCAGCAGATCCACTAGCAACACCGGGGAGCTGTTTTTT. This codes for CASRSTSNTGELFF.

The count of this clone is one. The J gene is TRBJ1-5, the V gene TRBV5-1, with D perhaps TRBD1 (5 bases). Per the germline V gene, CDR1 is SGHRS and CDR2 is YFSETQ. V lost 3 bases to trimming and J lost 5 bases, with 9 bases between them. The CDR3 has 13 amino acids. The DNA of the CDR3 is TGCGCCAGCAGCTGGGGCTTAGATCAGCCCCAGCATTTT. Protein product: CASSWGLDQPQHF.

The chain joins TRBV7-8 to TRBJ2-3, with TRBD1 matching 8 bases. V was pared by 5 bases and J by 3 bases, with 7 bases of the junction left unmatched. The CDR3 runs 15 residues. Per germline, CDR1 SGHVS and CDR2 FQNEAQ. The CDR3 loop reads CASSRRDRTTDTQYF. The CDR3 DNA sequence: TGTGCCAGCAGCCGCCGGGACAGGACGACAGATACGCAGTATTTT.

There are a few counts of this clone. The chain combines TRBV11-2 with TRBJ2-5; 8 bases map to TRBD1. The CDR3 runs 15 residues. CDR1 and CDR2 (germline): SGHAT, FQNNGV. V trimming: 0 bases; J trimming: 1 base; junction bases outside the gene matches: 1. DNA for the CDR3: TGTGCCAGCAGCTTAGATGGGACAGGCCAAGAGACCCAGTACTTC. This sequence encodes CASSLDGTGQETQYF. The full variable domain, completed using reference TRBV11-2 and TRBJ2-5, is EAGVAQSPRYKIIEKRQSVAFWCNPISGHATLYWYQQILGQGPKLLIQFQNNGVVDDSQLPKDRFSAERLKGVDSTLKIQPAKLEDSAVYLCASSLDGTGQETQYFGPGTRLLVL.

The CDR3 nucleotides are TGCAGTGCTAGTGCCCGGGACAGGGGGTCTACCATATATTTT. It translates to CSASARDRGSTIYF. The chain joins TRBV20-1 to TRBJ1-3; 11 bases align to TRBD1. The V segment lost 3 bases and the J segment 10 bases; nucleotides outside the gene matches: 8. This CDR3 comprises 14 residues. The germline gives CDR1 DFQATT, CDR2 SNEGSKA (reference sequence).

This rearrangement joins TRBV7-3 to TRBJ2-7; possible D gene TRBD1, 5 bases. Germline CDR1 reads SGHTA; CDR2 reads FQGTGA. Trimming removed 1 base at V and 3 bases at J, with 13 bases between. The CDR3 loop spans 15 amino acids. The CDR3 loop is CASSLRSGADYEQYF. The CDR3 nucleotides are TGTGCCAGCAGCTTAAGGTCTGGGGCGGACTACGAGCAGTACTTC.

The rearrangement links TRBV4-2 to TRBJ1-1; TRBD1 agrees at 10 bases. Germline V gives CDR1 LGHNA, CDR2 YNFKEQ. The CDR3 is 14 amino acids. The V segment lost 3 bases and the J segment 6 bases; nucleotides outside the gene matches: 4. The CDR3 DNA reads as TGTGCCAGCAGCCAGCCGGACAGGGGGGCTGAAGCTTTCTTT. Encoded protein: CASSQPDRGAEAFF.

Note on this clone: In the same sample, other DNA sequences code for this CDR3. This chain links TRBV5-1 with TRBJ2-7; 9 nucleotides match TRBD2. The CDR3 spans 14 residues. V lost 0 bases, J lost 3 bases, and 1 base stayed unmatched. Germline V gene sequence: CDR1 SGHRS, CDR2 YFSETQ. Here the CDR3 reads CASSLEAGGYEQYF. CDR3 nucleotide sequence: TGCGCCAGCAGCTTGGAAGCGGGGGGCTACGAGCAGTACTTC.

The chain uses TRBV19 and TRBJ2-7, with TRBD2 matching over 8 bases. The CDR3 contains 16 residues. Unmatched junction bases numbered 12, after V lost 8 bases and J lost 0 bases. CDR1 is LNHDA and CDR2 is SQIVND in the germline V gene (reference sequence). The CDR3 coding sequence is TGTGCCAGTTCTGTCTCAGCGGGAGCCTCCTCCTACGAGCAGTACTTC. It is translated as CASSVSAGASSYEQYF.

This clone was found many times. This chain joins TRBV5-1 and TRBJ2-1; tentative D call: TRBD1 (5 bases). The V gene's germline CDR1 is SGHRS and CDR2 YFSETQ. CDR3 length: 13 amino acids. V was trimmed by 0 bases and J by 9 bases, leaving 10 bases between them. The CDR3 spells CASSLEGSLEQFF. CDR3 nucleotide sequence: TGCGCCAGCAGCTTGGAGGGGTCTCTTGAGCAGTTCTTC. The whole variable domain, filled in from reference TRBV5-1 and TRBJ2-1, reads KAGVTQTPRYLIKTRGQQVTLSCSPISGHRSVSWYQQTPGQGLQFLFEYFSETQRNKGNFPGRFSGRQFSNSRSEMNVSTLELGDSALYLCASSLEGSLEQFFGPGTRLTVL.

The V call is TRBV6-1, the J call TRBJ2-5; a weak D match, TRBD1 (6 bases). Between the trimmed V and J ends, which lost 2 bases and 6 bases, there was a span of 13 bases. From germline, CDR1 is MNHNS and CDR2 SASEGT. This CDR3 is built from 14 residues. The CDR3 DNA sequence: TGTGCCAGCAGTGAAATGGACAGCCGGCAGACCCAGTACTTC. This codes for CASSEMDSRQTQYF.

The V call is TRBV6-5, the J call TRBJ2-2, with D maybe TRBD1 (6 bases). This CDR3 is built from 16 residues. Trimming left V 2 bases short and J 6 bases short, with 16 bases between. Germline CDR1 reads MNHEY; CDR2 reads SVGAGI. For the CDR3, the DNA is TGTGCCAGCAGTTACCAGGGGTTGCCCACCCCCGGGGAGCTGTTTTTT. Its translation is CASSYQGLPTPGELFF.

In this sample, this clone turned up once. The gene calls are TRBV2 and TRBJ1-1, with 9 bases identical to TRBD1. The CDR3 has 13 residues. In germline, CDR1 is SNHLY, CDR2 FYNNEI. The ends lost 8 bases at V and 3 bases at J; junction bases unmatched: 4. For the CDR3, the DNA is TGTGCCAGCTCACGGACAGGGGACACTGAAGCTTTCTTT. It specifies CASSRTGDTEAFF.

The chain combines TRBV6-5 with TRBJ1-1; 7 bases match TRBD1. Germline V gives CDR1 MNHEY, CDR2 SVGAGI. Germline trimming cut 3 bases from V and 4 bases from J; bases unmatched to any gene: 5. The CDR3 covers 14 residues. The CDR3 is CASSYGPGGTEAFF. The CDR3 coding sequence is TGTGCCAGCAGTTATGGCCCAGGGGGCACTGAAGCTTTCTTT.

The chain is built from TRBV5-8 and TRBJ2-2; D is undetermined. Germline V gives CDR1 SGHTS, CDR2 YDEGEE. CDR3 length: 14 residues. Trimming left V 4 bases short and J 4 bases short, with 11 bases between. The chain's CDR3 is CASSARVLTGELFF. Here the CDR3 DNA reads TGTGCCAGCAGCGCCCGGGTCCTCACCGGGGAGCTGTTTTTT. Supplemented by reference TRBV5-8 and TRBJ2-2, the full variable domain reads EAGVTQSPTHLIKTRGQQATLRCSPISGHTSVYWYQQALGLGLQFLLWYDEGEERNRGNFPPRFSGRQFPNYSSELNVNALELEDSALYLCASSARVLTGELFFGEGSRLTVL.